The rows below give T cell receptor beta chains drawn from one sample of a study of PD-1 blockade in classical Hodgkin lymphoma. The table came from immunoSEQ multiplex PCR; TCRdb's copy has only in-frame clones and leaves some out. Found here are around 92,000 clones, 83% of them singletons; the top ten hold about 15%. Sequencing used peripheral blood mononuclear cells (PBMCs), obtained before the fourth cycle of nivolumab. The receptor set was obtained from a human donor with classical Hodgkin lymphoma. Each CDR3 is given with its conserved first and last residue. A D gene is named only where the DNA matches it firmly. Rows may omit the clone size; those that give it use once, few, many or a size class.

TRBV7-8	-	-	TRBJ1-3	CASSLLEPGTAGNTIYF	TGTGCCAGCAGCTTACTAGAGCCCGGAACGGCCGGAAACACCATATATTTT
TRBV7-2	-	TRBD2	TRBJ2-3	CASSDRLAGGTDTQYF	TGTGCCAGCAGCGACCGACTAGCGGGAGGCACAGATACGCAGTATTTT
TRBV29-1	few	-	TRBJ1-1	CSGLGAMNTEAFF	TGCAGCGGCTTGGGGGCGATGAACACTGAAGCTTTCTTT
TRBV15	-	-	TRBJ2-3	CATSSGVGVDTQYF	TGTGCCACCAGCAGTGGGGTCGGAGTAGATACGCAGTATTTT
TRBV5-4	few	TRBD1	TRBJ2-7	CASSLGTGGLYEQYF	TGTGCCAGCAGCTTGGGGACAGGGGGCTTGTACGAGCAGTACTTC
TRBV2	-	TRBD2	TRBJ2-7	CASSPTSNYEQYF	TGTGCCAGCAGTCCGACTAGCAACTACGAGCAGTACTTC
TRBV7-2	-	-	TRBJ2-1	CASSLVAQGFNEQFF	TGTGCCAGCAGCTTAGTCGCTCAGGGGTTCAATGAGCAGTTCTTC
TRBV9	once	TRBD1	TRBJ2-7	CASSPRTGSYEQYF	TGTGCCAGCAGCCCTCGGACAGGGTCCTACGAGCAGTACTTC
TRBV7-6	-	TRBD1	TRBJ2-3	CASSPLGQGVTDTQYF	TGTGCCAGCAGCCCCCTCGGACAGGGGGTCACAGATACGCAGTATTTT
TRBV7-8	once	-	TRBJ2-1	CASSLALLSDEQFF	TGTGCCAGCAGCTTAGCCCTATTAAGTGATGAGCAGTTCTTC
TRBV27	few	-	TRBJ2-1	CASSPSGIYNEQFF	TGTGCCAGCAGTCCTTCAGGGATCTACAATGAGCAGTTCTTC
TRBV25-1	-	-	TRBJ1-1	CASSGATGITEAFF	TGTGCCAGCAGTGGCGCCACGGGTATTACTGAAGCTTTCTTT
TRBV6-1	-	-	TRBJ1-2	CASRGTGSGYTF	TGTGCCAGCAGGGGAACAGGATCTGGCTACACCTTC
TRBV6-6	-	-	TRBJ2-7	CASNPLGQGIGEQYF	TGTGCCAGCAACCCCTTGGGCCAGGGGATTGGCGAGCAGTACTTC
TRBV4-2	-	-	TRBJ2-3	CASAPTGEGTDTQYF	TGTGCCAGCGCGCCGACGGGCGAGGGCACAGATACGCAGTATTTT
TRBV5-1	-	TRBD1	TRBJ2-5	CASSLGQGEETQYF	TGCGCCAGCAGCTTGGGGCAGGGGGAAGAGACCCAGTACTTC
TRBV12-5	-	TRBD1	TRBJ1-2	CASGPGTGRLAGYTF	TGTGCTAGTGGTCCCGGGACAGGGAGGCTGGCGGGCTACACCTTC
TRBV7-9	-	TRBD1	TRBJ1-1	CASSLAQGDTEAFF	TGTGCCAGCAGCTTAGCTCAGGGGGACACTGAAGCTTTCTTT
TRBV7-9	-	-	TRBJ2-7	CASSLLVGSSYEQYF	TGTGCCAGCAGCCTCCTGGTGGGGTCATCCTACGAGCAGTACTTC
TRBV5-1	-	TRBD2	TRBJ2-3	CASSSVAGGWTDTQYF	TGCGCCAGCAGCTCGGTAGCGGGAGGCTGGACAGATACGCAGTATTTT
TRBV7-2	-	-	TRBJ1-3	CASSLDWGAGNTIYF	TGTGCCAGCAGCTTAGACTGGGGGGCTGGAAACACCATATATTTT
TRBV7-6	-	-	TRBJ2-3	CASSLGTVDTQYF	TGTGCCAGCAGCTTAGGGACAGTAGATACGCAGTATTTT
TRBV6-8	once	TRBD2	TRBJ2-3	CASSYPGLAGPTDTQYF	TGTGCCAGCAGTTATCCGGGACTAGCGGGACCCACAGATACGCAGTATTTT
TRBV30	-	-	TRBJ1-2	CAWSIEAYYGYTF	TGTGCCTGGAGTATCGAGGCATACTATGGCTACACCTTC
TRBV6-1	-	-	TRBJ1-2	CATRGRNPGNYGYTF	TGTGCCACCAGGGGACGGAATCCTGGGAATTATGGCTACACCTTC
TRBV6-6	-	TRBD2	TRBJ2-2	CASSLPTSGARELFF	TGTGCCAGCAGTCTACCGACTAGCGGTGCCAGGGAGCTGTTTTTT
TRBV28	-	-	TRBJ2-3	CAIGAGTDTQYF	TGTGCGATCGGAGCTGGCACAGATACGCAGTATTTT
TRBV18	-	-	TRBJ2-2	CASSRVGSTGELFF	TGTGCCAGCTCACGTGTAGGATCCACCGGGGAGCTGTTTTTT
TRBV6-1	-	-	TRBJ2-6	CASSMRSGANVLTF	TGTGCCAGCAGTATGCGCTCTGGGGCCAACGTCCTGACTTTC
TRBV19	-	TRBD2	TRBJ2-7	CASSIWTSGREEQYF	TGTGCCAGTAGTATTTGGACTAGCGGGAGAGAGGAGCAGTACTTC
TRBV9	-	TRBD2	TRBJ2-2	CASSIGLAGRGGELFF	TGTGCCAGCAGCATCGGACTAGCGGGACGGGGCGGGGAGCTGTTTTTT
TRBV5-8	-	TRBD2	TRBJ2-1	CASSLIAGEAGEQFF	TGTGCCAGCAGCTTGATCGCGGGAGAGGCGGGTGAGCAGTTCTTC
TRBV30	-	TRBD1	TRBJ2-3	CAWSVDRVQYF	TGTGCCTGGAGTGTGGACAGGGTGCAGTATTTT
TRBV5-5	few	-	TRBJ2-5	CASGPLGVGRETQYF	TGTGCCAGCGGACCTCTAGGGGTGGGCAGAGAGACCCAGTACTTC
TRBV6-5	-	TRBD1	TRBJ2-7	CASSYGTGDPEQYF	TGTGCCAGCAGTTATGGGACAGGGGACCCCGAGCAGTACTTC
TRBV6-1	-	-	TRBJ2-3	CASSEGPTGTQYF	TGTGCCAGCAGTGAAGGCCCCACGGGTACGCAGTATTTT
TRBV7-2	-	-	TRBJ2-2	CASRPGTNTGELFF	TGTGCCAGCAGGCCCGGGACCAACACCGGGGAGCTGTTTTTT